This TCR beta chain was identified during a study of shared clonotypes between healthy human individuals. As to this clone: What it binds is not known.

Findings and limits, study-wide: Blood was the sole source, and tissue repertoires probably differ.

An assay was performed, and its level was deep. It was across several immunoSEQ plates that each subset's genomic DNA was evenly split. Here immunoSEQ multiplex PCR was the method, and the copy in TCRdb shows in-frame clones only, minus some. The top ten clones hold about 0.34% of a sample with 1,500,000 or so clones, 98% to 99% of them seen once. The receptor's source is a man aged 30 to 45 in good health. The sample comprised naive CD4+ T cells sorted from blood. As for subset: CD45RA+ positively selected.

In DNA form, the CDR3 reads TGTGCCAGCAGTGTGACGGGACAAGGGGGCTATCAGCCCCAGCATTTT. This codes for CASSVTGQGGYQPQHF. V and J are TRBV28 and TRBJ1-5, with 7 bases aligning to TRBD1. The CDR3 is 16 residues long. V shed 5 bases, J shed 5 bases, and the junction held 12 bases outside the gene matches. Germline V gene sequence: CDR1 MDHEN, CDR2 SYDVKM.